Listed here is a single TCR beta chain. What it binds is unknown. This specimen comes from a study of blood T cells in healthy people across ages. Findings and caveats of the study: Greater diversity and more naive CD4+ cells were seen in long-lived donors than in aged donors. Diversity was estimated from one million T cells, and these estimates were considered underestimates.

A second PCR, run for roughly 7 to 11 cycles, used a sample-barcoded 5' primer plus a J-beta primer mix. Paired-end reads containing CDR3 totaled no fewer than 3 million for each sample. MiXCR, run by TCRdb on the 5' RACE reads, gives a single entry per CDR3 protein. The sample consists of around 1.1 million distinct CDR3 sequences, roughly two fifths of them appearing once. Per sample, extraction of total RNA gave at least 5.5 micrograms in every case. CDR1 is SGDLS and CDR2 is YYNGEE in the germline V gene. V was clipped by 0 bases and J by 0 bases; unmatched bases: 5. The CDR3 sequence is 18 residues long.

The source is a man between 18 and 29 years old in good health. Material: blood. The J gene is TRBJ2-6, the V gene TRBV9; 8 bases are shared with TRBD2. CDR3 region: CASSVDRGGTSGANVLTF. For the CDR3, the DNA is TGTGCCAGCAGCGTAGATCGGGGGGGAACCTCTGGGGCCAACGTCCTGACTTTC.